The following is a T cell receptor (beta chain) sequence with its context. Its target is unknown. CDR1 and CDR2 (germline): SEHNR, FQNEAQ (reference sequence). This CDR3 has 12 residues. Trimming removed 1 base at V and 15 bases at J, with 13 bases between. Sequenced by immunoSEQ multiplex PCR; TCRdb stores in-frame clones only, minus some. This sample carries millions of clones, 85% to 95% of them seen once, and the ten largest clones take around 1.1%. The data are from a study of shared clonotypes between healthy human individuals. CD45RO-negative, CCR7-positively selected cells formed the naive CD8 fraction, excluding terminally differentiated effector memory CD45RA+ cells. General study points: Only blood was sampled, and tissue TCR repertoires likely differ from blood ones.

This clonotype was sampled from a man aged 18 to 35 in good health. This rearrangement joins TRBV7-9 to TRBJ2-1; unclear D gene. Source material: naive CD8+ T cells sorted from blood. In DNA form, the CDR3 reads TGTGCCAGCAGCTTAGTATCCCGGGCCGGGTTCTTC. Its protein is CASSLVSRAGFF.